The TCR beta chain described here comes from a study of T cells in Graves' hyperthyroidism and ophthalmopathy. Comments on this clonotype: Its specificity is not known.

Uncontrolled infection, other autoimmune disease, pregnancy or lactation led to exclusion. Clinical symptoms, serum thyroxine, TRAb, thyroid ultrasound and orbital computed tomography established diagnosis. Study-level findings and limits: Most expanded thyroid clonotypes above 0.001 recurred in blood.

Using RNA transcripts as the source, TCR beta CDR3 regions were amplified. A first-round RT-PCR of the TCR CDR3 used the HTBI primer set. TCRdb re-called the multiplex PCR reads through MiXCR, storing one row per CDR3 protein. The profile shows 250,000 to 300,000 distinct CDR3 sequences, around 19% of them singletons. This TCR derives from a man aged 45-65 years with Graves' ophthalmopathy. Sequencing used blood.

The CDR3 reads CASSVGGLAGGADTQYF. In nucleotides, the CDR3 is TGTGCCAGCAGCGTAGGGGGACTAGCGGGAGGGGCAGATACGCAGTATTTT. V gene TRBV9 combines with J gene TRBJ2-3; the match to TRBD2 covers 16 bases. The V and J ends lost 0 bases and 4 bases, in that order; junction bases with no gene match: 2. The CDR3 covers 17 residues. Germline V gives CDR1 SGDLS, CDR2 YYNGEE.